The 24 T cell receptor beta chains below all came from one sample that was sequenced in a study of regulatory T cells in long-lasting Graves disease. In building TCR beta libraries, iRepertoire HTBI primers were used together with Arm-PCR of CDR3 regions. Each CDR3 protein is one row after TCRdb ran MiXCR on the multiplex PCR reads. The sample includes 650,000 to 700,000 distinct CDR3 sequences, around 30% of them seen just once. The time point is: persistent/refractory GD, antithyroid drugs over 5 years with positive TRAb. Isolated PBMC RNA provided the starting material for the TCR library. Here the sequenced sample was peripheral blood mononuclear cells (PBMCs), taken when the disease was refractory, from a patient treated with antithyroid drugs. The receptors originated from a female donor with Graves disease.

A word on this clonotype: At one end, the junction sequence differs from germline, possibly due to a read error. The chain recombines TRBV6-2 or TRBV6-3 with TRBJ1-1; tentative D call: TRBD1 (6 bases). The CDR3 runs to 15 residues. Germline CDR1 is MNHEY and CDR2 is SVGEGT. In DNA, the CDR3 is TGTGCCAGCAGTTACTCGGGCAACAGGGACACTGGAGCTTTCTTT. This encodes CASSYSGNRDTGAFF.

CDR3 loop: CASSLVPSGSLDQPQHF. CDR3 DNA sequence: TGCGCCAGCAGCTTGGTTCCGTCAGGGTCACTGGATCAGCCCCAGCATTTT. The chain employs TRBV5-1 and TRBJ1-5; perhaps TRBD1 as D (5 bases). Per germline, CDR1 SGHRS and CDR2 YFSETQ. CDR3 length equals 17 residues. V was cut by 0 bases and J by 5 bases, with 18 bases left in between.

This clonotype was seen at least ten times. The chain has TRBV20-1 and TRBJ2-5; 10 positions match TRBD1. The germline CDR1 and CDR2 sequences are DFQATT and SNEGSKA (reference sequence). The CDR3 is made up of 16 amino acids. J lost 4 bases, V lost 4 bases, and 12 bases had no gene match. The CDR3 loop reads CSANQAPGQGPETQYF. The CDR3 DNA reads TGCAGTGCTAATCAAGCGCCGGGACAGGGGCCAGAGACCCAGTACTTC.

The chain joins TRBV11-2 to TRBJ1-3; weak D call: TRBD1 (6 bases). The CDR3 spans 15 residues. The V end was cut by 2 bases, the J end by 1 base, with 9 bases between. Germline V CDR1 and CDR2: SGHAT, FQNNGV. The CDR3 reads CASSLPQGSGNTIYF. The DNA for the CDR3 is TGTGCCAGCAGCTTACCACAGGGTTCTGGAAACACCATATATTTT.

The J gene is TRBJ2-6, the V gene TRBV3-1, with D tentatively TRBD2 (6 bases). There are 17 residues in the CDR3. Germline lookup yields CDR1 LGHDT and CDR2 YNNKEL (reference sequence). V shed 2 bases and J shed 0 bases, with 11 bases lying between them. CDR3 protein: CASSQFPGGSGANVLTF. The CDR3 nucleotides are TGTGCCAGCAGCCAATTCCCCGGGGGCTCTGGGGCCAACGTCCTGACTTTC.

CDR3 bases: TGTGCCAGCAGCGTAGATTGGACAGGGATGCAGTACTTC. Its translation is CASSVDWTGMQYF. The chain couples TRBV9 to TRBJ2-7, with 8 bases matching TRBD1. Germline lookup yields CDR1 SGDLS and CDR2 YYNGEE. V shed 0 bases and J 9 bases; nucleotides not matched to a gene: 5. This CDR3 has 13 residues.

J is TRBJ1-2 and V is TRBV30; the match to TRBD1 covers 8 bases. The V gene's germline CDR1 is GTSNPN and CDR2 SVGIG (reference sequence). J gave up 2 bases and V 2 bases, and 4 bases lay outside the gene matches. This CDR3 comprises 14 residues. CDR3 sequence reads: CAWSRDRSNYGYTF. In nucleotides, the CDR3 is TGTGCCTGGAGTAGGGACAGGAGCAACTATGGCTACACCTTC.

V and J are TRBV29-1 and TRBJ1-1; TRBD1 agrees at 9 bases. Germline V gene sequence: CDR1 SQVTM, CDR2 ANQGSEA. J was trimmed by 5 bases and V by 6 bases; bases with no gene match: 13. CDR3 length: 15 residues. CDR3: CSVDRDRALGTEAFF. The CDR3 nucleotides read TGCAGCGTCGACCGGGACAGGGCTTTGGGTACTGAAGCTTTCTTT.

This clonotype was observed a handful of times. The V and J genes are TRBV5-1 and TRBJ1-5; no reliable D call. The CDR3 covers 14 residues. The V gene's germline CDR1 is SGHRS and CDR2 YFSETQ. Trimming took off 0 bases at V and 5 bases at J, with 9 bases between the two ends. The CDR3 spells CASSLGAVDQPQHF. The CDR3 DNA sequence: TGCGCCAGCAGCTTGGGGGCTGTGGATCAGCCCCAGCATTTT. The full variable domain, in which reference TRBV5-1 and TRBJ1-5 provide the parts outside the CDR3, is KAGVTQTPRYLIKTRGQQVTLSCSPISGHRSVSWYQQTPGQGLQFLFEYFSETQRNKGNFPGRFSGRQFSNSRSEMNVSTLELGDSALYLCASSLGAVDQPQHFGDGTRLSIL.

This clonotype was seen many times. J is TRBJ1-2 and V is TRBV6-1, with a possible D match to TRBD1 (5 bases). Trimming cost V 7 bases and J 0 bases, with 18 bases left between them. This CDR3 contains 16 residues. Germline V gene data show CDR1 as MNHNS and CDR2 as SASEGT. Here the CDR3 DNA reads TGTGCCAGCACCCTCCGTTCGGGACCAGCTAACTATGGCTACACCTTC. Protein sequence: CASTLRSGPANYGYTF.

CDR3 nucleotides: TGTGCCAGCAGACCTCCCCCCCGGGACAGGTCCTCCAACATTCAAGAGACCCAGTACTTC. This gives the protein CASRPPPRDRSSNIQETQYF. The chain carries TRBV27 and TRBJ2-5; TRBD1 aligns across 8 bases. CDR3 length: 20 residues. The junction had 23 bases not matched to a gene; V was cut back by 6 bases and J by 2 bases. Germline values: CDR1 MNHEY, CDR2 SMNVEV (reference sequence).

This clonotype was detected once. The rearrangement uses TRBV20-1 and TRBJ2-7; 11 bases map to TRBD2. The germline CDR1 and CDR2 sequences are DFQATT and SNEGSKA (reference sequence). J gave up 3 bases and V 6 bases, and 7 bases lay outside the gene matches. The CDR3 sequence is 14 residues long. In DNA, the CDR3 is TGCAGTGCCGTCGGGACTAGCGGTGTCTACGAGCAGTACTTC. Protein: CSAVGTSGVYEQYF.

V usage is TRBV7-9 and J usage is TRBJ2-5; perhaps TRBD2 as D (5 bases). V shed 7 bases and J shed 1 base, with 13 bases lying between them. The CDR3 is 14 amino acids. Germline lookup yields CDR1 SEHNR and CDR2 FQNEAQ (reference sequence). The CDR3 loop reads CASTLTGIQETQYF. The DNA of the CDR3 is TGTGCCAGCACTCTTACCGGGATCCAAGAGACCCAGTACTTC.

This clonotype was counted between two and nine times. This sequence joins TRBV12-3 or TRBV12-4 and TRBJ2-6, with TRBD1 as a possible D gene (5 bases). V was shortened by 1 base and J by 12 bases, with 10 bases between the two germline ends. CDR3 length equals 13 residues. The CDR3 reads CASSLDRTGVLTF. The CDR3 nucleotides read TGTGCCAGCAGTTTAGACAGGACGGGCGTCCTGACTTTC.

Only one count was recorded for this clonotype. The CDR3 region is CASSIAGDNQPQHF. The CDR3 DNA reads TGTGCCAGTAGTATTGCAGGGGACAATCAGCCCCAGCATTTT. V usage is TRBV19 and J usage is TRBJ1-5, with D maybe TRBD1 (6 bases). Germline values: CDR1 LNHDA, CDR2 SQIVND (reference sequence). V lost 3 bases and J lost 3, with 9 bases in between. This CDR3 region has 14 residues.

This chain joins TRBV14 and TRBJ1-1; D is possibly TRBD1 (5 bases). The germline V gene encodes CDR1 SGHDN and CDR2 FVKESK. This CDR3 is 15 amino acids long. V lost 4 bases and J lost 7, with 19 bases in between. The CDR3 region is CASSPWGRERVEAFF. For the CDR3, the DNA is TGTGCCAGCAGCCCCTGGGGCAGGGAAAGAGTTGAAGCTTTCTTT.

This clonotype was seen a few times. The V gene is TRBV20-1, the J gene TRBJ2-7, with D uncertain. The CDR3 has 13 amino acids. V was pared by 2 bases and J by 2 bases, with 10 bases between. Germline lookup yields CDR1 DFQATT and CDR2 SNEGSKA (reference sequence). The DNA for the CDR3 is TGCAGTGCTAGACTAGGGTTAGCCTACGAGCAGTACTTC. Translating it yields CSARLGLAYEQYF.

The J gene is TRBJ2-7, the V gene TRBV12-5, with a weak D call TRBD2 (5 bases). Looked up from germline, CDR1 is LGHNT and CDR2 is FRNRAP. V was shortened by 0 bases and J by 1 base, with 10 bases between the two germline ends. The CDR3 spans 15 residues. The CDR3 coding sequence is TGTGCTAGTGGTTTGGTAAATACTAGTTCCTACGAGCAGTACTTC. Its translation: CASGLVNTSSYEQYF.

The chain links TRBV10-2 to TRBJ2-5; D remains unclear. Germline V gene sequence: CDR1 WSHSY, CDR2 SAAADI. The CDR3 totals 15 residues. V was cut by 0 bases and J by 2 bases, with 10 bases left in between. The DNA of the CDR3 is TGCGCCAGCAGTGAGTCCCCGACTCCTCAAGAGACCCAGTACTTC. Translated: CASSESPTPQETQYF.

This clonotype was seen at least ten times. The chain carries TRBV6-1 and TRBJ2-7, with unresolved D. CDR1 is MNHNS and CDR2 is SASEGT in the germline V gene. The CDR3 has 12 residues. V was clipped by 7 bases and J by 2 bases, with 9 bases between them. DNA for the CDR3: TGTGCCAGCAAAGGCGGTACCTACGAGCAGTACTTC. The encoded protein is CASKGGTYEQYF.

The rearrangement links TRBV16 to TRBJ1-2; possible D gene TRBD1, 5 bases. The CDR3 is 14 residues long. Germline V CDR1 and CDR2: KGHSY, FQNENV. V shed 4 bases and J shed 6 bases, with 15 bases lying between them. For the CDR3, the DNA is TGTGCCAGCAGCCCCGGGCCGAGGGGACATGGCTACACCTTC. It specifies CASSPGPRGHGYTF.

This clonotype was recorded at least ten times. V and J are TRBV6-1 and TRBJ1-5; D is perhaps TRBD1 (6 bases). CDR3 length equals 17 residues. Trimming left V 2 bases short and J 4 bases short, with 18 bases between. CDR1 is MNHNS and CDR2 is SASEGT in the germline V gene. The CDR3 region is CASSELGQGKPNQPQHF. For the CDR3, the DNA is TGTGCCAGCAGTGAATTGGGGCAGGGGAAACCTAATCAGCCCCAGCATTTT.

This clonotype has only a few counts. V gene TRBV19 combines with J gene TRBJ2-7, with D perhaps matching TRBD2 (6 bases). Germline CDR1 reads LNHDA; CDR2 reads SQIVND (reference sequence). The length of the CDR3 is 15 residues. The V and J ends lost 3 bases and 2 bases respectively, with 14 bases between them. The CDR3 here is CASSMEAGPTYEQYF. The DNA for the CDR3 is TGTGCCAGTAGTATGGAGGCGGGGCCGACCTACGAGCAGTACTTC.

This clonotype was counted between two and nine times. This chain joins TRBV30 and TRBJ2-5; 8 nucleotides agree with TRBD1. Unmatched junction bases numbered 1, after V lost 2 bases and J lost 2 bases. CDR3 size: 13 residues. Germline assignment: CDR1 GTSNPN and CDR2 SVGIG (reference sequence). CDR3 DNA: TGTGCCTGGAGTAGGGACAGGCAAGAGACCCAGTACTTC. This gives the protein CAWSRDRQETQYF.